These 9 T cell receptor beta chains were all obtained from the same sample, sequenced in a study of shared clonotypes between healthy human individuals. The table came from immunoSEQ multiplex PCR; TCRdb's copy has only in-frame clones and leaves some out. The sample has 550,000 to 700,000 clones, around four fifths seen once; the top ten hold around 2%. The specimen sequenced was memory CD4+ T cells sorted from blood. The subset denotes: CD45RA-negative fraction. The receptors stem from a woman aged 25-40 years in good health.

The sample holds a few counts of this clone. This chain connects TRBV30 to TRBJ2-7; D assignment may be TRBD1 or TRBD2 (5 bases each). Germline CDR1 reads GTSNPN; CDR2 reads SVGIG (reference sequence). Trimming cost V 3 bases and J 6 bases, with 24 bases left between them. The CDR3 has 16 residues. This CDR3 reads CAWSHPLGTPSREQYF. CDR3 bases: TGTGCCTGGAGCCACCCGCTAGGGACCCCCTCTCGCGAGCAGTACTTC.

The CDR3: CASSLFGITNEKLFF. The CDR3 DNA follows: TGTGCCAGCAGTCTCTTCGGCATTACTAATGAAAAACTGTTTTTT. The chain recombines TRBV2 with TRBJ1-4; D ambiguous. The CDR3 contains 15 residues. Germline CDR1 and CDR2: SNHLY and FYNNEI. Trimming removed 5 bases at V and 2 bases at J, with 12 bases between.

Concerning this clone: The sample carries other DNA sequences with the same CDR3. V is TRBV19 and J is TRBJ2-6; no clear D. V was pared by 3 bases and J by 0 bases, with 3 bases between. CDR1 and CDR2 (germline): LNHDA, SQIVND (reference sequence). The CDR3 is 14 amino acids. The CDR3 sequence is CASSISSGANVLTF. CDR3 bases: TGTGCCAGTAGTATTAGCTCTGGGGCCAACGTCCTGACTTTC.

The chain uses TRBV10-3 and TRBJ2-5; D remains ambiguous. The CDR3 contains 13 residues. CDR1 and CDR2 from the germline V gene are ENHRY and SYGVKD. Between the trimmed V and J ends, which lost 4 bases and 5 bases, there was a span of 11 bases. The CDR3 sequence is CAISGTVGETQYF. The CDR3 DNA reads as TGTGCCATCAGTGGTACGGTAGGGGAGACCCAGTACTTC.

The rearrangement links TRBV6-4 to TRBJ1-1; D is unresolved. Germline V gene data show CDR1 as MRHNA and CDR2 as SNTAGT. V was shortened by 5 bases and J by 6 bases, with 13 bases between the two germline ends. The CDR3 runs 13 residues. This CDR3 is CASSSQAGAEAFF. CDR3 DNA: TGTGCCAGCAGTTCTCAGGCGGGTGCTGAAGCTTTCTTT.

This clone was detected once. The V call is TRBV6-5, the J call TRBJ1-1, with D possibly TRBD1 on 5 matching bases. This CDR3 has 14 amino acids. V was trimmed by 4 bases and J by 1 base, leaving 10 bases between them. Looked up from germline, CDR1 is MNHEY and CDR2 is SVGAGI. CDR3 amino acids: CASSSGMQNTEAFF. The CDR3 DNA sequence: TGTGCCAGCAGTTCAGGGATGCAGAACACTGAAGCTTTCTTT.

This sequence joins TRBV7-2 and TRBJ1-2; TRBD1 matches at 10 bases. J was trimmed by 8 bases and V by 1 base; bases with no gene match: 10. Per germline, CDR1 SGHTA and CDR2 FQGNSA. This CDR3 has 16 residues. CDR3 in amino acids: CASSLVATGGVGGYTF. In DNA form, the CDR3 reads TGTGCCAGCAGCTTAGTCGCGACAGGGGGCGTTGGAGGCTACACCTTC.

The chain is built from TRBV20-1 and TRBJ2-1; D unresolved. CDR3 length: 10 amino acids. V gave up 4 bases and J gave up 6 bases, with 4 bases separating them. From germline, CDR1 is DFQATT and CDR2 SNEGSKA (reference sequence). The DNA of the CDR3 is TGCAGTGCTATTGGCAATGAGCAGTTCTTC. This sequence encodes CSAIGNEQFF.

The sample holds one count of this clone. The J gene is TRBJ1-1, the V gene TRBV19; TRBD1 agrees at 8 bases. Germline V gives CDR1 LNHDA, CDR2 SQIVND (reference sequence). CDR3 size: 14 residues. V trimming: 2 bases; J trimming: 3 bases; junction bases outside the gene matches: 2. The CDR3 region is CASSIQGAHTEAFF. CDR3 DNA sequence: TGTGCCAGTAGTATACAGGGGGCGCACACTGAAGCTTTCTTT.